A selection of T cell receptor beta chains follows, all from one sample in a study of T-cell reconstitution after alpha-beta-depleted transplantation in children. TCRdb reanalysed the PCR reads using MiXCR and keeps one entry per CDR3 protein. Among about 980,000 distinct CDR3 sequences listed, roughly 29% were seen once. The sample here was PBMCs, mostly from graft donor cells, taken 360 days after TCRalphabeta/CD19-depleted stem cell transplant. These receptors were taken from a boy under two years old who had a stem cell transplant for SCID, so the T cells may come from the graft donor. The CDR3 runs from the conserved cysteine through the conserved F or W. The D gene is left open where the match is weak. Clone size is given for some rows only: seen once, a few or many times, or a class if the clone is expanded.

clone_size: few
d_call: -
j_call: TRBJ2-3
v_call: TRBV5-1
cdr3_aa: CASSLDTTDTQYF
cdr3_nt: TGCGCCAGCAGCTTGGACACCACAGATACGCAGTATTTT

clone_size: -
d_call: -
j_call: TRBJ2-4
v_call: TRBV3-1
cdr3_aa: CASSQDPQGQLNIQYF
cdr3_nt: TGTGCCAGCAGCCAGGATCCCCAGGGGCAGCTAAACATTCAGTACTTC

clone_size: few
d_call: -
j_call: TRBJ2-5
v_call: TRBV20-1
cdr3_aa: CSASTTRREETQYF
cdr3_nt: TGCAGTGCTAGTACTACTCGGAGGGAGGAGACCCAGTACTTC

clone_size: few
d_call: -
j_call: TRBJ1-4
v_call: TRBV18
cdr3_aa: CASSRDIVRPNEKLFF
cdr3_nt: TGTGCCAGCTCCCGGGACATAGTTCGTCCGAATGAAAAACTGTTTTTT

clone_size: few
d_call: -
j_call: TRBJ1-4
v_call: TRBV27
cdr3_aa: CASSPVGKGNEKLFF
cdr3_nt: TGTGCCAGCAGCCCTGTGGGCAAAGGGAATGAAAAACTGTTTTTT

clone_size: few
d_call: -
j_call: TRBJ2-3
v_call: TRBV5-1
cdr3_aa: CASSAGTGGDTQYF
cdr3_nt: TGCGCCAGCAGCGCCGGGACCGGCGGAGATACGCAGTATTTT

clone_size: few
d_call: -
j_call: TRBJ1-1
v_call: TRBV15
cdr3_aa: CATSRPQGEAFF
cdr3_nt: TGTGCCACCAGCAGACCACAAGGGGAAGCTTTCTTT

clone_size: few
d_call: TRBD1
j_call: TRBJ2-5
v_call: TRBV20-1
cdr3_aa: CSPTGVGTQYF
cdr3_nt: TGCAGTCCAACAGGGGTGGGGACCCAGTACTTC

clone_size: -
d_call: TRBD2
j_call: TRBJ2-2
v_call: TRBV4-3
cdr3_aa: CASSQDSLAGGPGELFF
cdr3_nt: TGCGCCAGCAGCCAAGATAGTCTAGCGGGGGGGCCCGGGGAGCTGTTTTTT

clone_size: few
d_call: -
j_call: TRBJ2-7
v_call: TRBV7-9
cdr3_aa: CASSLPKGVYEQYF
cdr3_nt: TGTGCCAGCAGTCTCCCCAAGGGGGTCTACGAGCAGTACTTC

clone_size: -
d_call: TRBD1
j_call: TRBJ2-5
v_call: TRBV28
cdr3_aa: CASRRTGGIVTQYF
cdr3_nt: TGTGCCAGCAGGCGGACAGGGGGGATTGTGACCCAGTACTTC

clone_size: -
d_call: TRBD1
j_call: TRBJ2-2
v_call: TRBV7-9
cdr3_aa: CASSLEFWQGEPGELFF
cdr3_nt: TGTGCCAGCAGCTTAGAGTTTTGGCAGGGGGAACCCGGGGAGCTGTTTTTT

clone_size: -
d_call: -
j_call: TRBJ2-7
v_call: TRBV12-3/TRBV12-4
cdr3_aa: CASSLAMGAYEQYF
cdr3_nt: TGTGCCAGCAGTTTGGCCATGGGAGCCTACGAGCAGTACTTC

clone_size: -
d_call: -
j_call: TRBJ1-3
v_call: TRBV29-1
cdr3_aa: CSVEDPRAGNTIYF
cdr3_nt: TGCAGCGTTGAAGATCCCCGAGCAGGAAACACCATATATTTT

clone_size: few
d_call: -
j_call: TRBJ2-1
v_call: TRBV5-6
cdr3_aa: CASSLGLEGNNEQFF
cdr3_nt: TGTGCCAGCAGCTTGGGGCTAGAGGGGAACAATGAGCAGTTCTTC

clone_size: -
d_call: -
j_call: TRBJ2-6
v_call: TRBV7-3
cdr3_aa: CASSLLGTVSGANVLTF
cdr3_nt: TGTGCCAGCAGCTTACTGGGGACGGTCTCTGGGGCCAACGTCCTGACTTTC

clone_size: -
d_call: -
j_call: TRBJ2-3
v_call: TRBV7-6
cdr3_aa: CASSSRISAVSTDTQYF
cdr3_nt: TGTGCCAGCAGCAGCCGGATTAGTGCGGTTAGCACAGATACGCAGTATTTT

clone_size: -
d_call: TRBD1
j_call: TRBJ2-5
v_call: TRBV29-1
cdr3_aa: CSIQGSWQETQYF
cdr3_nt: TGCAGCATACAGGGGTCGTGGCAAGAGACCCAGTACTTC

clone_size: -
d_call: TRBD1
j_call: TRBJ2-7
v_call: TRBV15
cdr3_aa: CATGQGAGSSYEQYF
cdr3_nt: TGTGCCACCGGACAGGGGGCCGGAAGCTCCTACGAGCAGTACTTC

clone_size: -
d_call: -
j_call: TRBJ2-1
v_call: TRBV11-2
cdr3_aa: CASSLEVHQVEQFF
cdr3_nt: TGTGCCAGCAGCTTAGAAGTGCACCAGGTTGAGCAGTTCTTC

clone_size: few
d_call: -
j_call: TRBJ2-4
v_call: TRBV5-1
cdr3_aa: CASKEQQGIKNIQYF
cdr3_nt: TGCGCCAGCAAGGAGCAACAGGGCATCAAAAACATTCAGTACTTC

clone_size: few
d_call: -
j_call: TRBJ1-2
v_call: TRBV12-3/TRBV12-4
cdr3_aa: CASSLGRGPSGKNGYTF
cdr3_nt: TGTGCCAGCAGTTTAGGTAGGGGACCTTCCGGCAAAAATGGCTACACCTTC

clone_size: -
d_call: -
j_call: TRBJ1-2
v_call: TRBV12-3/TRBV12-4
cdr3_aa: CASSIFYGPTPGYTF
cdr3_nt: TGTGCCAGCAGTATCTTTTATGGACCCACGCCGGGCTACACCTTC

clone_size: -
d_call: TRBD2
j_call: TRBJ2-1
v_call: TRBV6-2/TRBV6-3
cdr3_aa: CASSSPLTSGSSYNEQFF
cdr3_nt: TGTGCCAGCAGTTCCCCTTTAACTAGCGGGAGCTCCTACAATGAGCAGTTCTTC

clone_size: -
d_call: -
j_call: TRBJ2-1
v_call: TRBV3-1
cdr3_aa: CASSQTPRNNEQFF
cdr3_nt: TGTGCCAGCAGCCAAACCCCTAGGAACAATGAGCAGTTCTTC

clone_size: -
d_call: -
j_call: TRBJ2-5
v_call: TRBV20-1
cdr3_aa: CSAHPTRGGYEETQYF
cdr3_nt: TGCAGTGCTCACCCTACGAGGGGGGGCTATGAAGAGACCCAGTACTTC

clone_size: few
d_call: TRBD1
j_call: TRBJ2-7
v_call: TRBV9
cdr3_aa: CASSVLGTEGAYEQYF
cdr3_nt: TGTGCCAGCAGCGTACTGGGGACAGAAGGAGCCTACGAGCAGTACTTC

clone_size: many
d_call: -
j_call: TRBJ2-2
v_call: TRBV10-3
cdr3_aa: CAISESILSAGELFF
cdr3_nt: TGTGCCATCAGTGAGTCTATTCTCTCTGCCGGGGAGCTGTTTTTT

clone_size: -
d_call: TRBD2
j_call: TRBJ2-1
v_call: TRBV12-3/TRBV12-4
cdr3_aa: CASTTRLAGGHEQFF
cdr3_nt: TGTGCCAGCACGACCCGGCTAGCGGGGGGGCATGAGCAGTTCTTC

clone_size: few
d_call: TRBD2
j_call: TRBJ2-3
v_call: TRBV7-3
cdr3_aa: CASSLTQTSGGTDTQYF
cdr3_nt: TGTGCCAGCAGCTTAACCCAGACTAGCGGGGGAACAGATACGCAGTATTTT

clone_size: -
d_call: TRBD2
j_call: TRBJ2-1
v_call: TRBV29-1
cdr3_aa: CSARAGRVYNEQFF
cdr3_nt: TGCAGCGCCAGGGCAGGGAGGGTCTACAATGAGCAGTTCTTC

clone_size: few
d_call: -
j_call: TRBJ1-1
v_call: TRBV7-9
cdr3_aa: CASSDTLGVEAFF
cdr3_nt: TGTGCCAGCAGCGATACCCTTGGGGTAGAAGCTTTCTTT

clone_size: few
d_call: -
j_call: TRBJ1-2
v_call: TRBV7-2
cdr3_aa: CASSLSTGSGYGYTF
cdr3_nt: TGTGCCAGCAGCTTAAGCACTGGCAGTGGCTATGGCTACACCTTC

clone_size: few
d_call: -
j_call: TRBJ1-2
v_call: TRBV24-1
cdr3_aa: CATSARAGNYGYTF
cdr3_nt: TGTGCCACCAGTGCCAGGGCAGGAAACTATGGCTACACCTTC

clone_size: many
d_call: -
j_call: TRBJ2-3
v_call: TRBV7-3
cdr3_aa: CASSWGIGGDTQYF
cdr3_nt: TGTGCCAGCAGCTGGGGGATCGGAGGGGACACGCAGTATTTT

clone_size: -
d_call: -
j_call: TRBJ1-4
v_call: TRBV15
cdr3_aa: CATSLGASNEKLFF
cdr3_nt: TGTGCCACCAGTCTCGGAGCTTCTAATGAAAAACTGTTTTTT

clone_size: few
d_call: -
j_call: TRBJ2-3
v_call: TRBV5-1
cdr3_aa: CASSQDLRWRTLRAADTDTQYF
cdr3_nt: TGCGCCAGCAGTCAGGACCTTAGATGGAGGACTCTACGTGCCGCGGACACAGATACGCAGTATTTT

clone_size: few
d_call: -
j_call: TRBJ1-6
v_call: TRBV20-1
cdr3_aa: CSATGRGWDSPLHF
cdr3_nt: TGCAGTGCTACCGGCCGGGGATGGGATTCACCCCTCCACTTT

clone_size: few
d_call: -
j_call: TRBJ2-7
v_call: TRBV12-3/TRBV12-4
cdr3_aa: CASSFGRNEQYF
cdr3_nt: TGTGCCAGCAGCTTTGGTAGAAACGAGCAGTACTTC

clone_size: -
d_call: TRBD1
j_call: TRBJ1-1
v_call: TRBV4-1
cdr3_aa: CASSYLRGAEAFF
cdr3_nt: TGCGCCAGCAGCTACCTCAGGGGGGCTGAAGCTTTCTTT